These 28 T cell receptor beta chains came from one sample sequenced in a study of T cells after yellow fever vaccination. MiXCR was run by TCRdb on the 5' RACE reads, yielding one entry per CDR3 protein. The sample has approximately 330,000 distinct CDR3 sequences, over 3.5% seen once. The starting material was PBMCs, obtained 5 days after the yellow fever booster vaccination. The receptor source for this set is a man younger than 35 who received the YFV17D yellow fever vaccine.

Ten or more counts support this clonotype. The rearrangement joins TRBV12-3 or TRBV12-4 to TRBJ1-5; unclear D gene. V was cut by 3 bases and J by 1 base, with 7 bases left in between. The CDR3 sequence is 14 residues long. The CDR3 nucleotides are TGTGCCAGCAGTTTCGACGAGAGCAATCAGCCCCAGCATTTT. Protein: CASSFDESNQPQHF.

The DNA for the CDR3 is TGTGCCAGCAGTTACGGGTGGGGAGATACGCAGTATTTT. Encoded protein: CASSYGWGDTQYF. The V and J genes are TRBV6-5 and TRBJ2-3; no firm D call. Germline values: CDR1 MNHEY, CDR2 SVGAGI. Between the trimmed V and J ends, which lost 2 bases and 5 bases, there was a span of 8 bases. The CDR3 is 13 residues long.

This clonotype was observed a handful of times. The V gene is TRBV11-2, the J gene TRBJ1-1; 10 bases are a match to TRBD1. The CDR3 length is 15 residues. CDR1 and CDR2 (germline): SGHAT, FQNNGV. V shed 5 bases, J shed 2 bases, and the junction held 5 bases outside the gene matches. This CDR3 reads CASSVRQGANTEAFF. The CDR3 DNA follows: TGTGCCAGCAGCGTTAGACAGGGGGCAAACACTGAAGCTTTCTTT.

The chain employs TRBV11-2 and TRBJ2-1, with D possibly TRBD1 on 5 matching bases. CDR1 SGHAT and CDR2 FQNNGV come from the germline V gene. The CDR3 length is 13 residues. With 4 bases removed from V and 8 bases from J, the gap between germline ends came to 12 bases. CDR3 sequence (DNA): TGTGCCAGCAGCTCTTCAGGGTACGATGAGCAGTTCTTC. Translating it yields CASSSSGYDEQFF.

This clonotype has at least ten counts. The chain employs TRBV28 and TRBJ1-6; D remains unclear. The CDR3 is made up of 15 amino acids. Deletions cut 6 bases from V and 0 bases from J, with 9 bases between. Germline CDR1 MDHEN, CDR2 SYDVKM. The CDR3 reads CASRRGSSYNSPLHF. The CDR3 DNA reads TGTGCCAGCAGGCGCGGAAGCTCCTATAATTCACCCCTCCACTTT.

There are many counts of this clonotype. The gene calls are TRBV6-5 and TRBJ1-3; unclear D gene. From germline, CDR1 is MNHEY and CDR2 SVGAGI. CDR3 size: 14 residues. The ends were cut back, 7 bases at V and 2 bases at J, with 12 bases in the middle. CDR3 sequence (DNA): TGTGCCAGCACCGGCAGCCAGGCTGGAAACACCATATATTTT. Amino acid sequence: CASTGSQAGNTIYF.

The V call is TRBV10-2, the J call TRBJ2-1; the D is unclear. This CDR3 comprises 14 residues. Trimming removed 2 bases from V and 2 bases from J, with 7 bases in between. Germline V gene lookup returns CDR1 WSHSY and CDR2 SAAADI. The CDR3 loop reads CASSERRTYNEQFF. The DNA for the CDR3 is TGCGCCAGCAGTGAGAGAAGGACCTACAATGAGCAGTTCTTC.

This clonotype was observed a handful of times. This sequence joins TRBV7-2 and TRBJ2-1; TRBD2 matches at 10 bases. V lost 5 bases, J lost 6 bases, and 7 bases stayed unmatched. The CDR3 runs 15 residues. Germline V gene data show CDR1 as SGHTA and CDR2 as FQGNSA. CDR3 bases: TGTGCCAGCAGCATCAGCGGGGGGGCCTCCAATGAGCAGTTCTTC. This codes for CASSISGGASNEQFF.

This clonotype was counted between two and nine times. The V gene is TRBV5-1, the J gene TRBJ1-1, with TRBD1 matching 7 bases. From germline, CDR1 is SGHRS and CDR2 YFSETQ. The CDR3 sequence is 15 residues long. V dropped 0 bases and J dropped 6; count of bases not matched to a gene: 8. The CDR3 bases are TGCGCCAGCAGCTTGGCGTTGGGCAGGGGGTCTGAAGCTTTCTTT. This encodes CASSLALGRGSEAFF.

In this sample, this clonotype turned up many times. V usage is TRBV5-1 and J usage is TRBJ2-7; no definite D call. V lost 2 bases to trimming and J lost 4 bases, with 13 bases between them. Germline lookup yields CDR1 SGHRS and CDR2 YFSETQ. The CDR3 extends over 14 amino acids. CDR3 in DNA: TGCGCCAGCAGCTTAAGTCCCGGGCAGTACGAGCAGTACGTC. It is translated as CASSLSPGQYEQYV.

This clonotype occurred many times. The gene calls are TRBV7-9 and TRBJ2-1; TRBD2 matches at 7 bases. The ends lost 7 bases at V and 7 bases at J; junction bases unmatched: 7. The CDR3 runs 13 residues. Germline CDR1 SEHNR, CDR2 FQNEAQ (reference sequence). CDR3 protein: CASISLGGNEQFF. CDR3 nucleotides: TGTGCCAGCATCTCTTTGGGGGGGAATGAGCAGTTCTTC.

The chain combines TRBV9 with TRBJ2-1, with 9 bases fitting TRBD1. Looked up from germline, CDR1 is SGDLS and CDR2 is YYNGEE. There are 15 residues in the CDR3. J gave up 3 bases and V 4 bases, and 5 bases lay outside the gene matches. The CDR3 region has the DNA TGTGCCAGCAGCAACCGGGACAGGGACTACAATGAGCAGTTCTTC. Protein product: CASSNRDRDYNEQFF.

This clonotype appeared many times. The rearrangement uses TRBV7-8 and TRBJ1-2, with 7 bases identical to TRBD1. V trimming: 2 bases; J trimming: 3 bases; junction bases outside the gene matches: 12. In germline, CDR1 is SGHVS, CDR2 FQNEAQ. This CDR3 is built from 17 residues. CDR3 coding DNA: TGTGCCAGCAGCTTATACGTCCAGGGGGATCTTTACTATGGCTACACCTTC. This gives the protein CASSLYVQGDLYYGYTF. The whole variable domain, remainder taken from reference TRBV7-8 and TRBJ1-2, is GAGVSQSPRYKVAKRGQDVALRCDPISGHVSLFWYQQALGQGPEFLTYFQNEAQLDKSGLPSDRFFAERPEGSVSTLKIQRTQQEDSAVYLCASSLYVQGDLYYGYTFGSGTRLTVV.

This clonotype turned up a few times. The chain links TRBV10-1 to TRBJ1-1; D is perhaps TRBD1 (5 bases). Germline V gene lookup returns CDR1 WNHNN and CDR2 SYGVQD (reference sequence). V shed 0 bases and J shed 5 bases, with 13 bases lying between them. The CDR3 sequence is 15 residues long. The CDR3 DNA follows: TGCGCCAGCAGTGAGTCAAGGTACTGGGGGACTGAAGCTTTCTTT. This codes for CASSESRYWGTEAFF.

The sample holds many counts of this clonotype. The rearrangement uses TRBV7-8 and TRBJ1-4; D gene uncertain. Germline-derived CDR1 and CDR2 are SGHVS and FQNEAQ. The CDR3 is 16 amino acids. Trimming stripped 1 base from V and 8 bases from J, with 17 bases between. CDR3 DNA: TGTGCCAGCAGCTTAGGAAGGGCGGCGGTGGGGGAAAAACTGTTTTTT. Amino acid sequence: CASSLGRAAVGEKLFF.

This clonotype has ten or more counts. J is TRBJ1-5 and V is TRBV9, with D hard to call. There are 13 residues in the CDR3. V dropped 0 bases and J dropped 6 bases, with 7 bases sitting between them. In germline, CDR1 is SGDLS, CDR2 YYNGEE. The CDR3 loop is CASSVAPSQPQHF. CDR3 coding DNA: TGTGCCAGCAGCGTAGCTCCGAGTCAGCCCCAGCATTTT.

V and J are TRBV10-3 and TRBJ1-2; 7 bases are shared with TRBD1. Germline V gene lookup returns CDR1 ENHRY and CDR2 SYGVKD. The CDR3 length is 12 residues. V was clipped by 6 bases and J by 6 bases; unmatched bases: 4. The CDR3 loop is CAIRDRVNGYTF. CDR3 in DNA: TGTGCCATCAGAGACAGGGTTAATGGCTACACCTTC.

The J gene is TRBJ2-4, the V gene TRBV28, with D possibly being TRBD1 or TRBD2 (5 bases each). The germline V gene encodes CDR1 MDHEN and CDR2 SYDVKM. Trimming stripped 7 bases from V and 7 bases from J, with 14 bases between. CDR3 length: 13 amino acids. CDR3 sequence reads: CASIEGTWNIQYF. The DNA for the CDR3 is TGTGCCAGCATCGAGGGGACGTGGAACATTCAGTACTTC.

This sequence joins TRBV11-2 and TRBJ2-3, with a possible D match to TRBD1 (5 bases). V shed 0 bases and J shed 4 bases, with 17 bases lying between them. The CDR3 is 17 amino acids. Germline V gene lookup returns CDR1 SGHAT and CDR2 FQNNGV. This chain's CDR3 is CASSLDVGRARADTQYF. The CDR3 nucleotides are TGTGCCAGCAGCTTAGATGTCGGCAGGGCTCGAGCAGATACGCAGTATTTT.

This clonotype has a count of ten or more. The V gene is TRBV11-2, the J gene TRBJ2-3; 8 bases line up with TRBD1. The germline CDR1 and CDR2 sequences are SGHAT and FQNNGV. The CDR3 spans 16 residues. V shed 2 bases and J 4 bases; nucleotides not matched to a gene: 8. CDR3: CASSLSAQGASDTQYF. The CDR3 DNA follows: TGTGCCAGCAGCTTATCCGCGCAGGGGGCTTCAGATACGCAGTATTTT. Complete variable domain (other parts from reference TRBV11-2 and TRBJ2-3): EAGVAQSPRYKIIEKRQSVAFWCNPISGHATLYWYQQILGQGPKLLIQFQNNGVVDDSQLPKDRFSAERLKGVDSTLKIQPAKLEDSAVYLCASSLSAQGASDTQYFGPGTRLTVL.

This clonotype has at least ten counts. The chain joins TRBV5-1 to TRBJ2-1; weak D call: TRBD2 (5 bases). Between the trimmed V and J ends, which lost 4 bases and 0 bases, there was a span of 17 bases. The CDR3 is made up of 17 amino acids. Germline CDR1 reads SGHRS; CDR2 reads YFSETQ. In DNA, the CDR3 is TGCGCCAGCAGCCCGAGGATTGACTACAGCTCCTACAATGAGCAGTTCTTC. Translating it yields CASSPRIDYSSYNEQFF.

J is TRBJ2-1 and V is TRBV7-6; D is undetermined. CDR3 length: 15 amino acids. Germline CDR1 is SGHVS and CDR2 is FNYEAQ. Between the trimmed V and J ends, which lost 5 bases and 5 bases, there was a span of 16 bases. The CDR3 coding sequence is TGTGCCAGCAGCCAAGCCGGCCATCGAAACAATGAGCAGTTCTTC. It translates to CASSQAGHRNNEQFF. Variable domain in full (rest from reference TRBV7-6 and TRBJ2-1): GAGVSQSPRYKVTKRGQDVALRCDPISGHVSLYWYRQALGQGPEFLTYFNYEAQQDKSGLPNDRFSAERPEGSISTLTIQRTEQRDSAMYRCASSQAGHRNNEQFFGPGTRLTVL.

This clonotype was recorded many times. The chain employs TRBV10-3 and TRBJ1-5; 9 bases line up with TRBD1. The germline V gene encodes CDR1 ENHRY and CDR2 SYGVKD. The CDR3 is made up of 13 amino acids. V was pared by 4 bases and J by 5 bases, with 0 bases of the junction left unmatched. DNA for the CDR3: TGTGCCATCAGTGGACAGGGGGATCAGCCCCAGCATTTT. Residues: CAISGQGDQPQHF.

The sample holds many counts of this clonotype. The genes are TRBV24-1 and TRBJ2-2, with no clear D. Trimming took 8 bases from V and 2 from J, leaving 14 bases between them. Germline CDR1 is KGHDR and CDR2 is SFDVKD. The CDR3 is made up of 15 amino acids. Here the CDR3 DNA reads TGTGCCACCACATCGGATCAGATAAACACCGGGGAGCTGTTTTTT. Protein product: CATTSDQINTGELFF.

This clonotype was seen a handful of times. The CDR3 protein is CASSTRDRSIGTQYF. The CDR3 DNA is TGTGCCAGCAGCACCCGGGACAGGTCCATAGGGACCCAGTACTTC. This chain joins TRBV3-1 and TRBJ2-5, with 8 nucleotides matching TRBD1. CDR3 size: 15 residues. From germline, CDR1 is LGHDT and CDR2 YNNKEL (reference sequence). Trimming removed 5 bases from V and 7 bases from J; junction bases left unmatched: 12.

This clonotype was picked up many times. The J gene is TRBJ1-4, the V gene TRBV28; 7 bases match TRBD1. After removal of 5 bases from V and 1 base from J, the junction contained 4 bases not matched to a gene. This CDR3 spans 15 amino acids. CDR1 MDHEN and CDR2 SYDVKM come from the germline V gene. CDR3 nucleotides: TGTGCCAGCAGTACCACAGGGGTAACTAATGAAAAACTGTTTTTT. This codes for CASSTTGVTNEKLFF.

This clonotype was observed at least ten times. The CDR3 sequence: CATSDPSDGAGELFF. CDR3 DNA: TGTGCCACCAGTGACCCATCGGACGGGGCCGGGGAGCTGTTTTTT. The genes are TRBV24-1 and TRBJ2-2, with D possibly matching TRBD2 (5 bases). Germline CDR1 KGHDR, CDR2 SFDVKD. The germline V and J ends were trimmed by 4 bases and 6 bases, with 14 bases remaining between them. The CDR3 has 15 amino acids.

This clonotype was seen a handful of times. The chain has TRBV9 and TRBJ2-1; TRBD2 matches at 9 bases. V lost 2 bases and J lost 7; bases outside the gene matches: 10. This CDR3 comprises 16 residues. Germline values: CDR1 SGDLS, CDR2 YYNGEE. The CDR3: CASSVSGGYLENEQFF. The CDR3 DNA is TGTGCCAGCAGCGTTAGCGGGGGTTATCTAGAGAATGAGCAGTTCTTC.